Following are 20 T cell receptor beta chains from one sample sequenced in a study of CD8 T cells in ankylosing spondylitis. MiXCR was run by TCRdb on the 5' RACE reads, yielding one entry per CDR3 protein. The sample lists a few hundred thousand distinct CDR3 sequences; approximately 10% were seen once. Sequencing input: blood, either unsorted or a sorted T cell fraction (not recorded which). These receptor sequences come from a male donor with ankylosing spondylitis or in good health (not recorded which).

This clonotype has a count of ten or more. DNA of the CDR3: TGCAGCGTTGAAGAGGCAGGGGGAACAATCGGTGGCGGGGAGCTGTTTTTT. Its protein is CSVEEAGGTIGGGELFF. This chain connects TRBV29-1 to TRBJ2-2; 7 bases align to TRBD1. The CDR3 contains 17 residues. Germline values: CDR1 SQVTM, CDR2 ANQGSEA. V shed 0 bases and J 7 bases; nucleotides not matched to a gene: 14.

The chain is built from TRBV9 and TRBJ2-1, with 8 bases lining up with TRBD2. Germline V gene data show CDR1 as SGDLS and CDR2 as YYNGEE. The length of the CDR3 is 16 residues. V was pared by 5 bases and J by 4 bases, with 11 bases of the junction left unmatched. In nucleotides, the CDR3 is TGTGCCAGCAGTCACCTTGACAGCGGGAGTTACAATGAGCAGTTCTTC. Translation: CASSHLDSGSYNEQFF.

This chain joins TRBV7-3 and TRBJ2-5; 7 nucleotides align to TRBD2. CDR1 is SGHTA, CDR2 FQGTGA, per germline. The CDR3 totals 16 residues. V lost 2 bases to trimming and J lost 3 bases; unmatched junction nucleotides: 9. DNA of the CDR3: TGTGCCAGCAGCTTAGGAGGACTAGTGAGAAAAGAGACCCAGTACTTC. As protein: CASSLGGLVRKETQYF.

This clonotype showed up just a few times. The chain joins TRBV6-1 to TRBJ2-7; the match to TRBD1 covers 9 bases. Germline V lookup: CDR1 MNHNS, CDR2 SASEGT. J was trimmed by 0 bases and V by 5 bases; bases with no gene match: 5. CDR3 length: 15 residues. The CDR3 loop reads CASSMDRGSSYEQYF. In DNA, the CDR3 is TGTGCCAGCAGTATGGACAGGGGAAGCTCCTACGAGCAGTACTTC.

This clonotype occurred many times. At one end, the junction sequence differs from germline, possibly due to a read error. V gene TRBV7-7 combines with J gene TRBJ2-5; possibly TRBD2 for D (5 bases). Germline V gene data show CDR1 as SSHAT and CDR2 as FNYEAQ (reference sequence). This CDR3 has 14 residues. CDR3: CASSLEGWQETQYF. The CDR3 DNA reads TGTGCTAGCAGCTTAGAGGGCTGGCAAGAGACCCAGTACTTC.

This rearrangement joins TRBV5-5 to TRBJ2-3, with D perhaps TRBD2 (6 bases). Trimming removed 3 bases at V and 2 bases at J, with 16 bases between. Germline-derived CDR1 and CDR2 are SGHKS and YYEKEE (reference sequence). The CDR3 has 16 residues. CDR3 nucleotides: TGTGCCAGCAGCTCAATCCGGGAGCCCTCCACAGATACGCAGTATTTT. Protein: CASSSIREPSTDTQYF.

The V gene is TRBV5-1, the J gene TRBJ2-3; 10 bases fit TRBD2. The CDR3 is made up of 19 amino acids. CDR1 is SGHRS and CDR2 is YFSETQ in the germline V gene. V shed 0 bases and J 0 bases; nucleotides not matched to a gene: 10. The CDR3 spells CASSLGTSGGPSSTDTQYF. Here the CDR3 DNA reads TGCGCCAGCAGCTTGGGGACTAGCGGAGGCCCCTCTAGCACAGATACGCAGTATTTT.

There are a few counts of this clonotype. This CDR3 is CASSFGTGATGELFF. The CDR3 region has the DNA TGTGCCAGCAGCTTCGGGACAGGAGCCACCGGGGAGCTGTTTTTT. The V and J genes are TRBV7-9 and TRBJ2-2; 8 bases line up with TRBD1. J lost 4 bases, V lost 3 bases, and 4 bases had no gene match. CDR1 is SEHNR, CDR2 FQNEAQ, per germline (reference sequence). The CDR3 sequence is 15 residues long.

This clonotype turned up a few times. The chain couples TRBV15 to TRBJ2-7; D might be TRBD1 (6 bases). V dropped 2 bases and J dropped 4 bases, with 15 bases sitting between them. This CDR3 is built from 15 residues. Germline V gene sequence: CDR1 LNHNV, CDR2 YYDKDF (reference sequence). CDR3 sequence: CATSRRPDRPYEQYF. In DNA form, the CDR3 reads TGTGCCACCAGCAGACGACCGGACAGACCTTACGAGCAGTACTTC.

Details on this clonotype: One end of the junction varies from germline; a read error may be responsible. The chain joins TRBV7-2 to TRBJ2-1, with TRBD2 identical over 16 bases. The germline CDR1 and CDR2 sequences are SGHTA and FQGNSA. This CDR3 comprises 15 residues. The CDR3 region is CASSLEGLAGGPGVF. The CDR3 DNA reads as TGTGCCAGCAGCTTAGAGGGACTAGCGGGGGGGCCTGGGGTCTTC.

This clonotype was detected ten times or more. The rearrangement joins TRBV12-3 or TRBV12-4 to TRBJ1-5, with no clear D. The CDR3 has 16 amino acids. V was shortened by 0 bases and J by 3 bases, with 12 bases between the two germline ends. The CDR3 sequence: CASSLARRFANQPQHF. The CDR3 coding sequence is TGTGCCAGCAGTTTAGCGCGGCGGTTTGCCAATCAGCCCCAGCATTTT.

This chain links TRBV28 with TRBJ2-1; a possible D gene is TRBD2 (6 bases). The V end lost 2 bases, the J end lost 6 bases, and 11 bases lay between the germline ends. Germline values: CDR1 MDHEN, CDR2 SYDVKM. This CDR3 region has 14 residues. The CDR3 spells CASSLPGEFNEQFF. Written as DNA, the CDR3 is TGTGCCAGCAGTTTACCGGGGGAGTTCAATGAGCAGTTCTTC.

This clonotype has ten or more counts. A read error may produce the germline difference seen at one junction end. This chain uses TRBV7-7 with TRBJ2-1; TRBD2 agrees at 12 bases. CDR3 length: 15 residues. Germline CDR1 SSHAT, CDR2 FNYEAQ (reference sequence). The CDR3 bases are TGTGCTAGCAGCTTATCCCTAGCGGGGGGGAATGAGCAGTTCTTC. Protein product: CASSLSLAGGNEQFF. The full variable domain, completed using reference TRBV7-7 and TRBJ2-1, is GAGVSQSPRYKVTKRGQDVTLRCDPISSHATLYWYQQALGQGPEFLTYFNYEAQPDKSGLPSDRFSAERPEGSISTLTIQRTEQRDSAMYRCASSLSLAGGNEQFFGPGTRLTVL.

This clonotype was found a few times. The chain is built from TRBV30 and TRBJ1-1, with D maybe TRBD1 (5 bases). V shed 0 bases and J shed 5 bases, with 13 bases lying between them. Germline CDR1 reads GTSNPN; CDR2 reads SVGIG (reference sequence). The CDR3 is 14 residues long. The CDR3 nucleotides are TGTGCCTGGAGTGTACCCGGGGCTGGGACTGAAGCTTTCTTT. Amino acid sequence: CAWSVPGAGTEAFF.

This clonotype has ten or more counts. The V call is TRBV25-1, the J call TRBJ1-4, with a possible D match to TRBD1 (6 bases). From germline, CDR1 is MGHDK and CDR2 SYGVNS. Trimming removed 6 bases at V and 7 bases at J, with 15 bases between. There are 14 residues in the CDR3. The chain's CDR3 is CASRSGVSGEKLFF. In DNA form, the CDR3 reads TGTGCCAGCAGATCAGGGGTTTCGGGTGAAAAACTGTTTTTT.

This clonotype was detected ten times or more. The chain uses TRBV4-2 and TRBJ1-2; TRBD1 aligns across 9 bases. V trimming: 0 bases; J trimming: 7 bases; junction bases outside the gene matches: 6. This CDR3 region has 15 residues. CDR1 is LGHNA, CDR2 YNFKEQ, per germline. CDR3 in DNA: TGTGCCAGCAGCCAAGATACGGGACAGGGTTTTGGCTACACCTTC. Amino acid sequence: CASSQDTGQGFGYTF.

This clonotype was recorded a few times. The rearrangement joins TRBV2 to TRBJ2-2; the D gene is possibly TRBD1 (5 bases). Germline lookup yields CDR1 SNHLY and CDR2 FYNNEI. Trimming took off 4 bases at V and 7 bases at J, with 13 bases between the two ends. This CDR3 region has 14 residues. The DNA for the CDR3 is TGTGCCAGCAGTGCGCAGGGTGGGGACGGGGAGCTGTTTTTT. Protein: CASSAQGGDGELFF.

This clonotype was detected once. The chain carries TRBV18 and TRBJ2-3; D gene ambiguous. With 3 bases removed from V and 5 bases from J, the gap between germline ends came to 6 bases. CDR3 length: 12 residues. The germline CDR1 and CDR2 sequences are KGHSH and LQKENI. This chain's CDR3 is CASSPPRDTQYF. CDR3 sequence (DNA): TGTGCCAGCTCACCCCCGAGAGATACGCAGTATTTT.

This clonotype has at least ten counts. This sequence joins TRBV15 and TRBJ1-5; 7 bases agree with TRBD1. From germline, CDR1 is LNHNV and CDR2 YYDKDF (reference sequence). The CDR3 runs to 15 residues. Trimming removed 1 base from V and 4 bases from J; junction bases left unmatched: 4. CDR3 in amino acids: CATSRGDSFNQPQHF. The CDR3 bases are TGTGCCACCAGCAGAGGGGACAGTTTTAATCAGCCCCAGCATTTT.

This clonotype showed up many times. The V call is TRBV5-1, the J call TRBJ1-5, with 7 bases identical to TRBD1. This CDR3 has 16 amino acids. Losses at the gene ends were 3 bases for V and 2 bases for J; bases not matched to a gene: 8. Germline V gene lookup returns CDR1 SGHRS and CDR2 YFSETQ. The CDR3: CASSWGKGAGNQPQHF. DNA of the CDR3: TGCGCCAGCAGCTGGGGGAAGGGGGCTGGCAATCAGCCCCAGCATTTT.